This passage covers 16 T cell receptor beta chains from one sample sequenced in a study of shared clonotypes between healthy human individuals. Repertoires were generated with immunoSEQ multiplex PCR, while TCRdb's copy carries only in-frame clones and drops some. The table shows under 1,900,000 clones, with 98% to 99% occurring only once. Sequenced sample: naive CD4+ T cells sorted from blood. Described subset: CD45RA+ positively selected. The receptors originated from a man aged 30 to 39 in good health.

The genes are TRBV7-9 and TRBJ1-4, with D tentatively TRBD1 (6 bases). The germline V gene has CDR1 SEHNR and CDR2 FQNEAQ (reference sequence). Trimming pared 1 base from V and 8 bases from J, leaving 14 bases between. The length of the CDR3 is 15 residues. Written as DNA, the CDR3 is TGTGCCAGCAGCTTAGTAGCAGGGGCCGGGGAAAAACTGTTTTTT. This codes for CASSLVAGAGEKLFF.

CDR3 DNA: TGTGCCAGCAGTCGACAGGGGAGTACCTACGAGCAGTACTTC. Translated, it gives CASSRQGSTYEQYF. This chain uses TRBV2 with TRBJ2-7, with 8 bases identical to TRBD1. This CDR3 is 14 amino acids long. Germline CDR1 reads SNHLY; CDR2 reads FYNNEI. V gave up 5 bases and J gave up 2 bases; unmatched junction bases: 5. Full variable domain (rest looked up from reference TRBV2 and TRBJ2-7): EPEVTQTPSHQVTQMGQEVILRCVPISNHLYFYWYRQILGQKVEFLVSFYNNEISEKSEIFDDQFSVERPDGSNFTLKIRSTKLEDSAMYFCASSRQGSTYEQYFGPGTRLTVT.

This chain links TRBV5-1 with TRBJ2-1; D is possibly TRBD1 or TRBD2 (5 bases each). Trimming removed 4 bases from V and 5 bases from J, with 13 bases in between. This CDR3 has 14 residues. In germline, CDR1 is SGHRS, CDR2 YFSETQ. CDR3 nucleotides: TGCGCCAGCAGCATCCCCGGGACGAACAATGAGCAGTTCTTC. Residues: CASSIPGTNNEQFF.

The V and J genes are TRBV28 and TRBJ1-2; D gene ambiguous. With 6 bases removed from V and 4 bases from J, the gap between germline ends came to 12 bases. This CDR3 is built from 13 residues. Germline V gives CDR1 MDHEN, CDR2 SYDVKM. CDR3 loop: CASRFQVGYGYTF. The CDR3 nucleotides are TGTGCCAGCAGATTTCAGGTGGGCTATGGCTACACCTTC.

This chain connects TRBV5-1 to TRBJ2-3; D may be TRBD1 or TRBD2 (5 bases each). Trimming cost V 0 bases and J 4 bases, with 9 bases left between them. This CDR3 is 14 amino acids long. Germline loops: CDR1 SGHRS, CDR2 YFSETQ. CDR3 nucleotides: TGCGCCAGCAGCTTGGTGGGGGACGCAGATACGCAGTATTTT. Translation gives CASSLVGDADTQYF.

The CDR3 region is CASSLVGRELAVTQYF. The CDR3 DNA is TGTGCCAGCAGCTTAGTAGGCAGGGAGCTCGCAGTTACGCAGTATTTT. V is TRBV7-2 and J is TRBJ2-3, with D perhaps assigned TRBD1 or TRBD2 (5 bases each). Deletions cut 1 base from V and 8 bases from J, with 19 bases between. CDR3 size: 16 residues. The V gene's germline CDR1 is SGHTA and CDR2 FQGNSA. The variable domain in full, completed from reference TRBV7-2 and TRBJ2-3, reads GAGVSQSPSNKVTEKGKDVELRCDPISGHTALYWYRQSLGQGLEFLIYFQGNSAPDKSGLPSDRFSAERTGGSVSTLTIQRTQQEDSAVYLCASSLVGRELAVTQYFGPGTRLTVL.

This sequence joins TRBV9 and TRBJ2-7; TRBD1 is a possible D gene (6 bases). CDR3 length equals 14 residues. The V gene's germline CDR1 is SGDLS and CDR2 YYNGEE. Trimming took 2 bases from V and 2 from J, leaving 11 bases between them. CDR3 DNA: TGTGCCAGCAGCGTGGGGGCGGTCCCCTACGAGCAGTACTTC. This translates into CASSVGAVPYEQYF.

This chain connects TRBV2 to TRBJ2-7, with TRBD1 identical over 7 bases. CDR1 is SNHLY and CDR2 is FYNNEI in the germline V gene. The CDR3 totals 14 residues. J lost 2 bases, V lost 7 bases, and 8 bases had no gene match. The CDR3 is CASNPTGNPYEQYF. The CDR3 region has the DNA TGTGCCAGCAACCCGACAGGGAACCCCTACGAGCAGTACTTC. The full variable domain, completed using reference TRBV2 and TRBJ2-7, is EPEVTQTPSHQVTQMGQEVILRCVPISNHLYFYWYRQILGQKVEFLVSFYNNEISEKSEIFDDQFSVERPDGSNFTLKIRSTKLEDSAMYFCASNPTGNPYEQYFGPGTRLTVT.

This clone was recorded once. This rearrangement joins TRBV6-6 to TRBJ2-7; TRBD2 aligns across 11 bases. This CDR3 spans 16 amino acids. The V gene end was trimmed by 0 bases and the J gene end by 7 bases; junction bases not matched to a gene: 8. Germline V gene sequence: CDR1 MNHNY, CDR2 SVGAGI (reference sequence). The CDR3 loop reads CASSYSKLAGAGEQYF. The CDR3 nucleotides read TGTGCCAGCAGTTACTCGAAACTAGCGGGAGCGGGAGAGCAGTACTTC.

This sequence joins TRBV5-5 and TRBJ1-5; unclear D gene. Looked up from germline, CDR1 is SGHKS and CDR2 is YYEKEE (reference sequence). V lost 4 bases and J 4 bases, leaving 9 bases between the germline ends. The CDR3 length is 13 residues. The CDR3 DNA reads TGTGCCAGCAGCGTCAGGTTAAATCAGCCCCAGCATTTT. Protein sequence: CASSVRLNQPQHF.

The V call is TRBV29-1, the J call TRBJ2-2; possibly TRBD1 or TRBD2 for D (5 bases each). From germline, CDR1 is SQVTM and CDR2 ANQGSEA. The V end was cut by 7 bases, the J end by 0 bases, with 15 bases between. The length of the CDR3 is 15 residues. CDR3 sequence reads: CSAREGFANTGELFF. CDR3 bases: TGCAGCGCCCGTGAGGGGTTCGCGAACACCGGGGAGCTGTTTTTT.

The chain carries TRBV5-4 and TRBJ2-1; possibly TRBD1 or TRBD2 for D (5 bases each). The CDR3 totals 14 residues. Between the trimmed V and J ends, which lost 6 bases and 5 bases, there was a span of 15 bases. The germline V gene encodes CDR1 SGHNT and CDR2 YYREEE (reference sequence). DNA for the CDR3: TGTGCCAGCAAAGCGACCAGAGGGGACAATGAGCAGTTCTTC. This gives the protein CASKATRGDNEQFF.

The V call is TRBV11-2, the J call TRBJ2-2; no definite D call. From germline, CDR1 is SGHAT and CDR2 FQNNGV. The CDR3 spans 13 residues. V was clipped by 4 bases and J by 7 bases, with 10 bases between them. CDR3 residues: CASSSGPFGELFF. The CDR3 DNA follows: TGTGCCAGCAGCTCCGGGCCCTTCGGGGAGCTGTTTTTT. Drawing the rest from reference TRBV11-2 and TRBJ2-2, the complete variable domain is EAGVAQSPRYKIIEKRQSVAFWCNPISGHATLYWYQQILGQGPKLLIQFQNNGVVDDSQLPKDRFSAERLKGVDSTLKIQPAKLEDSAVYLCASSSGPFGELFFGEGSRLTVL.

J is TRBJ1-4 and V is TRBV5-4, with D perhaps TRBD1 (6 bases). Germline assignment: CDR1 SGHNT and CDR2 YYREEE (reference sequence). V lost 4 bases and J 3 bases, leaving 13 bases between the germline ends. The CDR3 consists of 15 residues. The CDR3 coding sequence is TGTGCCAGCAGCCAGGAAGGACAGCCTAATGAAAAACTGTTTTTT. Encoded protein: CASSQEGQPNEKLFF. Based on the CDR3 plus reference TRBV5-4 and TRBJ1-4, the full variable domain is ETGVTQSPTHLIKTRGQQVTLRCSSQSGHNTVSWYQQALGQGPQFIFQYYREEENGRGNFPPRFSGLQFPNYSSELNVNALELDDSALYLCASSQEGQPNEKLFFGSGTQLSVL.

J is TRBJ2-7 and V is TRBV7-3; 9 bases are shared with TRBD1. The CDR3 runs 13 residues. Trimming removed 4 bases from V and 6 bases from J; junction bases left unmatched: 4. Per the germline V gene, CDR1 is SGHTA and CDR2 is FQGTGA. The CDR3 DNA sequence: TGTGCCAGCAGCTCGACAGGGGGGGTCGAGCAGTACTTC. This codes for CASSSTGGVEQYF.

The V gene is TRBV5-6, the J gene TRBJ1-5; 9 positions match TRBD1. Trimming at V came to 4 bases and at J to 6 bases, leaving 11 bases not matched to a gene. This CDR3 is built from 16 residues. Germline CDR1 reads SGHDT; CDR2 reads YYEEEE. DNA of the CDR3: TGTGCCAGCAGCACCTGGACAGGGGTGGGTGGTCAGCCCCAGCATTTT. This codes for CASSTWTGVGGQPQHF. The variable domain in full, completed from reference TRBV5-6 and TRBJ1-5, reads DAGVTQSPTHLIKTRGQQVTLRCSPKSGHDTVSWYQQALGQGPQFIFQYYEEEERQRGNFPDRFSGHQFPNYSSELNVNALLLGDSALYLCASSTWTGVGGQPQHFGDGTRLSIL.